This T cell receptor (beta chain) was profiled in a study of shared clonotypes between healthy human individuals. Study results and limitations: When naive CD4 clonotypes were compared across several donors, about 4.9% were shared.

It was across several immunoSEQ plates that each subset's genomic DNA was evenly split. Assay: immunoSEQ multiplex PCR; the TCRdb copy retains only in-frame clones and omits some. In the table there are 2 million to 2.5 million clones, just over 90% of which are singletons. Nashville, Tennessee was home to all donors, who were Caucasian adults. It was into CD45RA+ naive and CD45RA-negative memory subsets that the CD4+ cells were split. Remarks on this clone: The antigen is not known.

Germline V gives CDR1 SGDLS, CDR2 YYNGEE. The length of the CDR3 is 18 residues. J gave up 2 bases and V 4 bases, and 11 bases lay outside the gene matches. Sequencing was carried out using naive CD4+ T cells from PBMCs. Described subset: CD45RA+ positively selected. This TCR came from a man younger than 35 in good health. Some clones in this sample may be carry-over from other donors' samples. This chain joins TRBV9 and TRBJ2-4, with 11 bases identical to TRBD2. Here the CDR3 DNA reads TGTGCCAGCAGCACAGGGACTAGCGGAGGGGGGACCAAAAACATTCAGTACTTC. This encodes CASSTGTSGGGTKNIQYF. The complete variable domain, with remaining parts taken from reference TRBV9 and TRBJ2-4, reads DSGVTQTPKHLITATGQRVTLRCSPRSGDLSVYWYQQSLDQGLQFLIQYYNGEERAKGNILERFSAQQFPDLHSELNLSSLELGDSALYFCASSTGTSGGGTKNIQYFGAGTRLSVL.